The 32 T cell receptor beta chains below were found in one sample sequenced in a study of identical twins. TCRdb reprocessed the 5' RACE reads with MiXCR, giving one entry per CDR3 protein. The sample carries fewer than 650,000 distinct CDR3 sequences, under 8.5% recorded once. Another study also made use of these data, one on yellow fever vaccine responses in identical twins.

The sequenced sample was PBMCs. These receptors were obtained from a woman aged 18-30 years in good health.

This sequence joins TRBV28 and TRBJ2-7, with 7 bases matching TRBD2. V lost 3 bases to trimming and J lost 7 bases; unmatched junction nucleotides: 15. The CDR3 contains 16 residues. Germline V gene lookup returns CDR1 MDHEN and CDR2 SYDVKM. The chain's CDR3 is CASSLPPTSALLEQYV. DNA of the CDR3: TGTGCCAGCAGTTTGCCACCCACTAGCGCCCTATTAGAGCAGTACGTC.

The V call is TRBV20-1, the J call TRBJ2-4; 9 bases map to TRBD2. With V trimmed by 0 bases and J by 6 bases, 9 bases remained unmatched. Germline lookup yields CDR1 DFQATT and CDR2 SNEGSKA (reference sequence). CDR3 length equals 16 residues. This CDR3 is CSARDVIAGAGNIQYF. The CDR3 coding sequence is TGCAGTGCTAGAGATGTGATAGCGGGAGCGGGAAACATTCAGTACTTC.

Concerning this clonotype itself: At one end the junction does not follow the germline gene, possibly because of a read error. V gene TRBV27 combines with J gene TRBJ2-4; weak D call: TRBD2 (5 bases). In germline, CDR1 is MNHEY, CDR2 SMNVEV (reference sequence). The CDR3 loop spans 13 amino acids. CDR3 coding DNA: TGTGTCAGCAGTTATACGGGGATGGACATTCAGTACTTC. Its protein product is CVSSYTGMDIQYF.

The table lists this clonotype with many counts. The V and J genes are TRBV20-1 and TRBJ2-3; TRBD2 agrees at 10 bases. The CDR3 sequence is 17 residues long. CDR1 and CDR2 from the germline V gene are DFQATT and SNEGSKA (reference sequence). V dropped 1 base and J dropped 5; count of bases not matched to a gene: 12. The CDR3 nucleotides read TGCAGTGCTAGAGGTCTGGCAGCGGGGGGGCCGGGAGATACGCAGTATTTT. Its translation: CSARGLAAGGPGDTQYF.

This clonotype was observed a few times. The rearrangement joins TRBV6-1 to TRBJ1-6, with TRBD1 matching over 9 bases. J gave up 9 bases and V 7 bases, and 10 bases lay outside the gene matches. Germline values: CDR1 MNHNS, CDR2 SASEGT. The CDR3 covers 15 residues. The CDR3 nucleotides are TGTGCCAGCATCTCTGGAGGGACAGGGCGTTCACCCCTCCACTTT. This translates into CASISGGTGRSPLHF.

The V and J genes are TRBV24-1 and TRBJ2-5; the D gene is possibly TRBD2 (6 bases). The CDR3 sequence is 14 residues long. V gave up 2 bases and J gave up 7 bases, with 13 bases separating them. Germline-derived CDR1 and CDR2 are KGHDR and SFDVKD. The CDR3 DNA follows: TGTGCCACCAGTGATTCGGGAGTTCCCGGGACCCAGTACTTC. It translates to CATSDSGVPGTQYF.

The chain carries TRBV4-2 and TRBJ2-1, with TRBD2 identical over 8 bases. The CDR3 totals 16 residues. V lost 1 base to trimming and J lost 7 bases; unmatched junction nucleotides: 9. Per the germline V gene, CDR1 is LGHNA and CDR2 is YNFKEQ. CDR3 amino acids: CASSQGAGRVVNEQFF. The CDR3 DNA sequence: TGTGCCAGCAGCCAAGGGGCCGGGAGGGTGGTTAATGAGCAGTTCTTC.

The chain uses TRBV5-1 and TRBJ1-1; 7 nucleotides agree with TRBD1. CDR3 length: 17 residues. Looked up from germline, CDR1 is SGHRS and CDR2 is YFSETQ. The V segment lost 0 bases and the J segment 0 bases; nucleotides outside the gene matches: 8. In nucleotides, the CDR3 is TGCGCCAGCAGCTTGGTTACAGGGGAGATAGTGAACACTGAAGCTTTCTTT. Its translation is CASSLVTGEIVNTEAFF.

In its sample, this clonotype was seen a few times. The V gene is TRBV7-9, the J gene TRBJ2-1, with 12 bases aligning to TRBD2. This CDR3 spans 16 amino acids. V shed 2 bases, J shed 5 bases, and the junction held 4 bases outside the gene matches. CDR1 is SEHNR and CDR2 is FQNEAQ in the germline V gene (reference sequence). The DNA of the CDR3 is TGTGCCAGCAGCTTAAAGCCTAGCGGGGGGGACAATGAGCAGTTCTTC. The encoded protein is CASSLKPSGGDNEQFF.

This chain uses TRBV4-2 with TRBJ2-5; D unresolved. Trimming pared 0 bases from V and 5 bases from J, leaving 13 bases between. Germline V gene data show CDR1 as LGHNA and CDR2 as YNFKEQ. This CDR3 region has 15 residues. DNA for the CDR3: TGTGCCAGCAGCCAAGACACGGCCGCGTGGGAGACCCAGTACTTC. It encodes CASSQDTAAWETQYF.

The V call is TRBV6-1, the J call TRBJ2-2; D unresolved. The CDR3 is 18 amino acids. In germline, CDR1 is MNHNS, CDR2 SASEGT. V lost 2 bases and J 3 bases, leaving 19 bases between the germline ends. The CDR3 DNA reads TGTGCCAGCAGTGAATTCCGTAAAGTAGCCACGCACACCGGGGAGCTGTTTTTT. It yields the protein CASSEFRKVATHTGELFF.

This clonotype was found a few times. This chain links TRBV12-3 or TRBV12-4 with TRBJ1-5; D might be TRBD1 (5 bases). The CDR3 covers 14 residues. V gave up 4 bases and J gave up 4 bases, with 11 bases separating them. The CDR3 nucleotides read TGTGCCAGCAGTTCGGGGCCAGGGAATCAGCCCCAGCATTTT. This sequence encodes CASSSGPGNQPQHF.

A remark on this clonotype: This could be a read error, since a much larger clone is one nucleotide away. V usage is TRBV24-1 and J usage is TRBJ2-7; 8 nucleotides align to TRBD1. Germline V CDR1 and CDR2: KGHDR, SFDVKD. This CDR3 spans 14 amino acids. Losses at the gene ends were 2 bases for V and 3 bases for J; bases not matched to a gene: 2. The CDR3 DNA reads TGTGCCACCAGTGATTCCGGACAGGGCTACGAGCAGTACTTC. It specifies CATSDSGQGYEQYF.

With respect to this clonotype: Possible read error: a much larger clone is one base away. The J gene is TRBJ1-2, the V gene TRBV6-5, with 7 bases aligning to TRBD1. CDR1 MNHEY and CDR2 SVGAGI come from the germline V gene. CDR3 size: 17 residues. In DNA form, the CDR3 reads TGTACCAGCAGTTACAAGGGGGCCGGGTTGAGTAACTATGGCTACACCTTC. Translated: CTSSYKGAGLSNYGYTF.

At least ten counts were recorded for this clonotype. The chain carries TRBV4-1 and TRBJ1-5; D may be TRBD1 (6 bases). The CDR3 is made up of 18 amino acids. CDR1 MGHRA and CDR2 YSYEKL come from the germline V gene. Trimming removed 0 bases at V and 1 base at J, with 16 bases between. The CDR3 DNA reads TGCGCCAGCAGCCAAGATAATTCCCCGGGACAAAGCAATCAGCCCCAGCATTTT. Protein: CASSQDNSPGQSNQPQHF.

V gene TRBV25-1 combines with J gene TRBJ2-1; 10 nucleotides line up with TRBD1. Germline V gives CDR1 MGHDK, CDR2 SYGVNS. With 8 bases clipped from V and 6 bases from J, the junction kept 4 bases outside the gene matches. The CDR3 spans 13 residues. CDR3 coding DNA: TGTGCCAGCTTCGGACAGGGGGTCAATGAGCAGTTCTTC. It encodes CASFGQGVNEQFF. The variable domain in full, with the rest retrieved from reference TRBV25-1 and TRBJ2-1, is EADIYQTPRYLVIGTGKKITLECSQTMGHDKMYWYQQDPGMELHLIHYSYGVNSTEKGDLSSESTVSRIRTEHFPLTLESARPSHTSQYLCASFGQGVNEQFFGPGTRLTVL.

The rearrangement uses TRBV10-3 and TRBJ1-1, with 7 bases that match TRBD1. In germline, CDR1 is ENHRY, CDR2 SYGVKD. Trimming took 6 bases from V and 1 from J; bases not matched to a gene: 2. The CDR3 loop spans 13 amino acids. This chain's CDR3 is CAIRTGSNTEAFF. In DNA, the CDR3 is TGTGCCATCAGGACAGGGTCGAACACTGAAGCTTTCTTT.

This clonotype has a count of ten or more. V is TRBV20-1 and J is TRBJ1-6, with D possibly matching TRBD1 (5 bases). The V gene's germline CDR1 is DFQATT and CDR2 SNEGSKA (reference sequence). Trimming cost V 3 bases and J 5 bases, with 11 bases left between them. This CDR3 region has 14 residues. CDR3 residues: CSARQGGDNSPLHF. The DNA for the CDR3 is TGCAGTGCTAGGCAGGGAGGGGATAATTCACCCCTCCACTTT.

This clonotype appeared many times. This chain links TRBV7-9 with TRBJ2-5; tentatively, D is TRBD1 (5 bases). Germline assignment: CDR1 SEHNR and CDR2 FQNEAQ (reference sequence). The germline V and J ends were trimmed by 2 bases and 2 bases, with 15 bases remaining between them. The CDR3 sequence is 16 residues long. DNA of the CDR3: TGTGCCAGCAGCTTAAAGCCCAGGGCAGGGCAAGAGACCCAGTACTTC. Protein sequence: CASSLKPRAGQETQYF. Using reference TRBV7-9 and TRBJ2-5 for the parts outside the CDR3, the full variable domain is DTGVSQNPRHKITKRGQNVTFRCDPISEHNRLYWYRQTLGQGPEFLTYFQNEAQLEKSRLLSDRFSAERPKGSFSTLEIQRTEQGDSAMYLCASSLKPRAGQETQYFGPGTRLLVL.

In this sample, this clonotype turned up a few times. This chain joins TRBV4-1 and TRBJ1-5; D is unresolved. The CDR3 consists of 16 residues. V was trimmed by 4 bases and J by 2 bases, leaving 15 bases between them. Germline assignment: CDR1 MGHRA and CDR2 YSYEKL. CDR3 coding DNA: TGCGCCAGCAGCCCTCGGGAGAAGGGTGGCAATCAGCCCCAGCATTTT. This gives the protein CASSPREKGGNQPQHF.

V and J are TRBV6-6 and TRBJ1-1; D not certain. This CDR3 contains 13 residues. The V end lost 6 bases, the J end lost 3 bases, and 11 bases lay between the germline ends. Germline loops: CDR1 MNHNY, CDR2 SVGAGI (reference sequence). The CDR3 loop reads CASSPTRDTEAFF. For the CDR3, the DNA is TGTGCCAGCAGCCCGACCCGGGACACTGAAGCTTTCTTT.

This clonotype was found a few times. This chain connects TRBV11-2 to TRBJ2-2; no firm D call. The CDR3 runs 17 residues. Trimming removed 2 bases at V and 3 bases at J, with 16 bases between. Per germline, CDR1 SGHAT and CDR2 FQNNGV. CDR3 residues: CASSLFSQAADTGELFF. Here the CDR3 DNA reads TGTGCCAGCAGCTTATTTAGTCAGGCCGCAGACACCGGGGAGCTGTTTTTT.

This clonotype was counted a few times. The chain uses TRBV12-3 or TRBV12-4 and TRBJ2-5; D is ambiguous. Trimming stripped 6 bases from V and 5 bases from J, with 10 bases between. The CDR3 loop spans 12 amino acids. CDR3 coding DNA: TGTGCCAGCAGGCTGGGTCGGGAGACCCAGTACTTC. Its translation: CASRLGRETQYF.

Only a few counts were recorded for this clonotype. The chain recombines TRBV7-3 with TRBJ2-3; D may be TRBD1 or TRBD2 (5 bases each). Germline V gene data show CDR1 as SGHTA and CDR2 as FQGTGA. CDR3 length: 17 amino acids. V was trimmed by 4 bases and J by 5 bases, leaving 22 bases between them. The CDR3 DNA reads as TGTGCCAGCAGCTCATTAGTCGGTCAACCTGGGGGAGATACGCAGTATTTT. This sequence encodes CASSSLVGQPGGDTQYF. Full variable domain (missing parts from reference TRBV7-3 and TRBJ2-3): GAGVSQTPSNKVTEKGKYVELRCDPISGHTALYWYRQSLGQGPEFLIYFQGTGAADDSGLPNDRFFAVRPEGSVSTLKIQRTERGDSAVYLCASSSLVGQPGGDTQYFGPGTRLTVL.

The V call is TRBV29-1, the J call TRBJ1-1; D remains unclear. This CDR3 is 12 amino acids long. Germline lookup yields CDR1 SQVTM and CDR2 ANQGSEA. The V gene lost 4 bases and the J gene lost 2 bases, with 8 bases spanning the gap. The DNA for the CDR3 is TGCAGCGTTGTCTCCAGAAACACTGAAGCTTTCTTT. It codes for CSVVSRNTEAFF.

This clonotype was detected many times. The genes are TRBV9 and TRBJ2-7, with 9 bases identical to TRBD2. Germline V gene lookup returns CDR1 SGDLS and CDR2 YYNGEE. The V segment lost 3 bases and the J segment 5 bases; nucleotides outside the gene matches: 9. This CDR3 region has 15 residues. This CDR3 is CASSARVAGEHEQYF. CDR3 DNA sequence: TGTGCCAGCAGCGCCCGGGTAGCGGGAGAACACGAGCAGTACTTC. Based on the CDR3 plus reference TRBV9 and TRBJ2-7, the full variable domain is DSGVTQTPKHLITATGQRVTLRCSPRSGDLSVYWYQQSLDQGLQFLIQYYNGEERAKGNILERFSAQQFPDLHSELNLSSLELGDSALYFCASSARVAGEHEQYFGPGTRLTVT.

V usage is TRBV12-3 or TRBV12-4 and J usage is TRBJ1-2, with D perhaps matching TRBD1 (5 bases). The CDR3 spans 14 residues. The V end lost 7 bases, the J end lost 4 bases, and 16 bases lay between the germline ends. CDR3 residues: CASILGGTGYGYTF. The CDR3 bases are TGTGCCAGCATCCTGGGTGGTACAGGCTATGGCTACACCTTC.

This clonotype showed up many times. CDR3 coding DNA: TGTGCCAGCAGAGAGGACGGATTCTACGAGCAGTACTTC. Translation: CASREDGFYEQYF. The V call is TRBV2, the J call TRBJ2-7; no firm D call. This CDR3 has 13 residues. With 6 bases removed from V and 3 bases from J, the gap between germline ends came to 12 bases. Germline V gene sequence: CDR1 SNHLY, CDR2 FYNNEI.

This clonotype was counted many times. DNA of the CDR3: TGTGCCAGCAGCTTAATGTCCGGGGAGCAAGAGACCCAGTACTTC. It translates to CASSLMSGEQETQYF. This chain links TRBV7-3 with TRBJ2-5, with TRBD2 as a possible D gene (5 bases). The CDR3 runs to 15 residues. The germline V and J ends were trimmed by 1 base and 2 bases, with 11 bases remaining between them. CDR1 is SGHTA, CDR2 FQGTGA, per germline. Complete variable domain (other parts from reference TRBV7-3 and TRBJ2-5): GAGVSQTPSNKVTEKGKYVELRCDPISGHTALYWYRQSLGQGPEFLIYFQGTGAADDSGLPNDRFFAVRPEGSVSTLKIQRTERGDSAVYLCASSLMSGEQETQYFGPGTRLLVL.

This clonotype came up a few times. The V and J genes are TRBV24-1 and TRBJ2-3, with D possibly TRBD2 on 5 matching bases. V dropped 2 bases and J dropped 0 bases, with 8 bases sitting between them. Germline CDR1 reads KGHDR; CDR2 reads SFDVKD. The CDR3 is 15 amino acids. In nucleotides, the CDR3 is TGTGCCACCAGTGATTCTAGCTTGAGCACAGATACGCAGTATTTT. It specifies CATSDSSLSTDTQYF.

This clonotype was seen only a few times. The chain couples TRBV5-5 to TRBJ1-5, with D tentatively TRBD1 (6 bases). Germline loops: CDR1 SGHKS, CDR2 YYEKEE (reference sequence). The CDR3 consists of 16 residues. V was cut by 4 bases and J by 2 bases, with 16 bases left in between. CDR3: CASSPQTGLGNQPQHF. The CDR3 bases are TGTGCCAGCAGCCCTCAAACAGGGCTCGGCAATCAGCCCCAGCATTTT.

This clonotype has ten or more counts. This chain joins TRBV20-1 and TRBJ1-5, with TRBD1 matching over 8 bases. V lost 3 bases to trimming and J lost 6 bases; unmatched junction nucleotides: 1. The CDR3 contains 12 residues. In germline, CDR1 is DFQATT, CDR2 SNEGSKA (reference sequence). CDR3 sequence reads: CSARGQAQPQHF. In DNA form, the CDR3 reads TGCAGTGCTAGGGGACAGGCTCAGCCCCAGCATTTT.